These T cell receptor beta chains were read from a single sample in a study of blood T cells in healthy people across ages. TCRdb passed the 5' RACE reads through MiXCR, listing each CDR3 protein once. The sample lists 1.4 million to 1.5 million distinct CDR3 sequences, roughly 45% occurring once. The sample consisted of blood. The receptor source for this set is a woman younger than 35 in good health. The CDR3 runs from the conserved cysteine through the conserved F or W.

TRBJ1-1 TRBV12-3/TRBV12-4 CASRVEGLTVNTEAFF
TRBJ1-2 TRBV6-5 CASSYSLVGGYTF
TRBJ1-5 TRBV20-1 CSARPRGDYSNQPQHF
TRBJ1-3 TRBV12-3/TRBV12-4 CASSGERDTIYF
TRBJ2-2 TRBV2 CASSDPGLAGTPGGGELFF
TRBJ2-5 TRBV6-5 CASSYWQGAGNEQYF
TRBJ2-1 TRBV5-4 CAGSAGVLNYEQFF
TRBJ2-7 TRBV7-8 CASSPAWGYEQYF
TRBJ2-1 TRBV14 CASSQDLGDAYNEQFF
- TRBV7-9 CASSPETTGESYEQYF
TRBJ2-7 TRBV20-1 CSASRMRLFYEQYF
TRBJ1-2 TRBV27 CASRPGPPVTQGGYTF
TRBJ2-1 TRBV20-1 CSARAKTRYNEQFF
TRBJ1-2 TRBV27 CASSITGDNYGYTF
TRBJ2-1 TRBV2 CASSEMGYNEQFF
TRBJ2-1 TRBV3-1 CASSHLGAGNEQFF
TRBJ2-1 TRBV10-3 CAISERTSGGGYNEQFF
TRBJ2-3 TRBV25-1 CATEDLDTDTQYF
TRBJ1-2 TRBV28 CASSTPGTGENYGYTF
TRBJ2-3 TRBV20-1 CSAPQGPSTDTQYF
TRBJ2-1 TRBV12-3/TRBV12-4 CASTTGGRALYNEQFF
TRBJ1-1 TRBV29-1 CSVVPLGEAFF
TRBJ2-7 TRBV30 CAWSGDRSNDEQYF
TRBJ2-3 TRBV10-3 CATTSRQGRTDTQYF
TRBJ1-5 TRBV3-1 CASSQVGVYQPQHF
TRBJ2-1 TRBV28 CASRTGTANNEQFF
TRBJ1-2 TRBV30 CSQEGGYGYTF
TRBJ2-1 TRBV7-9 CASSVSGPSYNEQFF
TRBJ2-7 TRBV12-3/TRBV12-4 CASSFGTSESYEQYF
TRBJ1-4 TRBV29-1 CSVESGQGNEKLFF
TRBJ2-7 TRBV12-3/TRBV12-4 CASSPPRAGRYNEQYF
TRBJ1-5 TRBV4-1 CASSQARGQPQHF
TRBJ2-7 TRBV12-3/TRBV12-4 CASSWDGPYEQYF
TRBJ2-7 TRBV28 CASSLLGPYEQYF
TRBJ2-7 TRBV7-9 CASSRRGGSGSSYEQYF
TRBJ2-4 TRBV12-3/TRBV12-4 CASSTGTPQDIQYF
- TRBV7-9 CASSPYVVQRGTSGYEQYF
TRBJ2-5 TRBV2 CASSEGPGLAGIQETQYF